These 19 T cell receptor beta chains were sequenced from one sample in a study of cytomegalovirus exposure and HLA in healthy donors. In the PCR, 60 Vbeta and 13 Jbeta primers were used. The method was immunoSEQ multiplex PCR; TCRdb's version includes in-frame clones alone and lacks a portion of them. The table has 100,000 to 130,000 clones, roughly 80% seen once. The sequenced sample consisted of PBMCs. The receptors come from a man aged 30-40 years in good health and CMV-seropositive.

V and J are TRBV5-6 and TRBJ1-2; 7 bases fit TRBD1. Trimming at V came to 4 bases and at J to 1 base, leaving 7 bases not matched to a gene. The CDR3 spans 15 residues. Germline V CDR1 and CDR2: SGHDT, YYEEEE. The CDR3 nucleotides read TGTGCCAGCAGCCTCGGGACAGCGCGTAACTATGGCTACACCTTC. Its translation is CASSLGTARNYGYTF. Using reference TRBV5-6 and TRBJ1-2 for the parts outside the CDR3, the full variable domain is DAGVTQSPTHLIKTRGQQVTLRCSPKSGHDTVSWYQQALGQGPQFIFQYYEEEERQRGNFPDRFSGHQFPNYSSELNVNALLLGDSALYLCASSLGTARNYGYTFGSGTRLTVV.

The table lists this clone with a few counts. The chain employs TRBV5-4 and TRBJ2-5; 8 bases are a match to TRBD2. The CDR3 spans 16 residues. The V segment lost 4 bases and the J segment 6 bases; nucleotides outside the gene matches: 14. From germline, CDR1 is SGHNT and CDR2 YYREEE (reference sequence). CDR3 DNA sequence: TGTGCCAGCAGCCTCGGGAGCGGGGGTAGTCTGCAGACCCAGTACTTC. Translating gives CASSLGSGGSLQTQYF.

The chain couples TRBV30 to TRBJ2-3, with TRBD2 matching over 14 bases. Germline-derived CDR1 and CDR2 are GTSNPN and SVGIG (reference sequence). CDR3 length: 16 amino acids. V lost 2 bases to trimming and J lost 6 bases; unmatched junction nucleotides: 7. The CDR3 nucleotides are TGTGCCTGGAGTCGGACTAGCGGGGGGATATTGGATACGCAGTATTTT. Translating gives CAWSRTSGGILDTQYF.

The chain is built from TRBV6-5 and TRBJ2-3; 10 nucleotides agree with TRBD1. The V segment lost 6 bases and the J segment 5 bases; nucleotides outside the gene matches: 8. The CDR3 runs to 15 residues. CDR1 and CDR2 from the germline V gene are MNHEY and SVGAGI. In DNA, the CDR3 is TGTGCCAGCAGGGCCGGACAGGGGGAGGGAGATACGCAGTATTTT. Its protein is CASRAGQGEGDTQYF.

In DNA form, the CDR3 reads TGTGCCTCCACGGGACAGACGGTGACCACTGAAGCTTTCTTT. Its translation is CASTGQTVTTEAFF. V usage is TRBV19 and J usage is TRBJ1-1, with 7 bases that match TRBD1. CDR3 length: 14 amino acids. CDR1 and CDR2 (germline): LNHDA, SQIVND (reference sequence). J was trimmed by 4 bases and V by 11 bases; bases with no gene match: 13.

The gene calls are TRBV21-1 and TRBJ1-2; the D segment call TRBD1 is taken from the table without a DNA check. TRBV21-1 is annotated as a pseudogene. The CDR3 spans 15 residues. The CDR3 coding sequence is TGTGCCAGCAGCGTCAGGCAGGTACTCAACTATGGCTACACCTTC. Amino acid sequence: CASSVRQVLNYGYTF.

This clone was detected once. The V call is TRBV12-5, the J call TRBJ2-5, with 9 bases that match TRBD1. Germline V CDR1 and CDR2: LGHNT, FRNRAP. V trimming: 5 bases; J trimming: 1 base; junction bases outside the gene matches: 8. The CDR3 has 16 residues. CDR3 amino acids: CASGNRGRVGQETQYF. The CDR3 nucleotides are TGTGCTAGTGGTAACAGGGGGCGCGTTGGCCAAGAGACCCAGTACTTC. Filled out from reference TRBV12-5 and TRBJ2-5, the complete variable domain reads DARVTQTPRHKVTEMGQEVTMRCQPILGHNTVFWYRQTMMQGLELLAYFRNRAPLDDSGMPKDRFSAEMPDATLATLKIQPSEPRDSAVYFCASGNRGRVGQETQYFGPGTRLLVL.

The chain links TRBV7-2 to TRBJ2-5; TRBD1 matches at 9 bases. Germline assignment: CDR1 SGHTA and CDR2 FQGNSA. The CDR3 has 15 residues. J gave up 2 bases and V 5 bases, and 6 bases lay outside the gene matches. The CDR3 sequence is CASSTRTGVQETQYF. CDR3 sequence (DNA): TGTGCCAGCAGCACTCGGACAGGGGTGCAAGAGACCCAGTACTTC.

The chain carries TRBV29-1 and TRBJ1-1, with D maybe TRBD1 (5 bases). From germline, CDR1 is SQVTM and CDR2 ANQGSEA. V lost 4 bases, J lost 6 bases, and 18 bases lay in between. This CDR3 contains 14 residues. CDR3 loop: CSVGYSGVYAEAFF. The CDR3 DNA sequence: TGCAGCGTTGGTTATTCGGGGGTTTACGCTGAAGCTTTCTTT.

The rearrangement uses TRBV25-1 and TRBJ2-3; 9 nucleotides line up with TRBD2. Germline V gene sequence: CDR1 MGHDK, CDR2 SYGVNS. The CDR3 spans 17 residues. The J segment lost 3 bases and the V segment lost 1 base, leaving 8 bases of the junction unmatched. CDR3 sequence: CASSESSQRGETDTQYF. CDR3 nucleotides: TGTGCCAGCAGTGAATCCTCCCAGCGGGGGGAAACAGATACGCAGTATTTT.

This sequence joins TRBV11-2 and TRBJ2-7, with D unclear. The germline V gene encodes CDR1 SGHAT and CDR2 FQNNGV. The length of the CDR3 is 15 residues. With 0 bases removed from V and 0 bases from J, the gap between germline ends came to 9 bases. CDR3 coding DNA: TGTGCCAGCAGCTTAGAGCCAGGCGACTCCTACGAGCAGTACTTC. Translating it yields CASSLEPGDSYEQYF. Supplemented by reference TRBV11-2 and TRBJ2-7, the full variable domain reads EAGVAQSPRYKIIEKRQSVAFWCNPISGHATLYWYQQILGQGPKLLIQFQNNGVVDDSQLPKDRFSAERLKGVDSTLKIQPAKLEDSAVYLCASSLEPGDSYEQYFGPGTRLTVT.

This clone was seen just once. The CDR3 spells CASTGLAGGPGGNEQFF. The CDR3, as DNA: TGCGCCAGCACAGGACTAGCGGGGGGGCCGGGGGGTAATGAGCAGTTCTTC. This sequence joins TRBV5-1 and TRBJ2-1, with 15 bases lining up with TRBD2. Germline loops: CDR1 SGHRS, CDR2 YFSETQ. The CDR3 runs 17 residues. The J segment lost 7 bases and the V segment lost 6 bases, leaving 11 bases of the junction unmatched.

The rearrangement joins TRBV19 to TRBJ1-5; the D gene is possibly TRBD1 (6 bases). Germline V lookup: CDR1 LNHDA, CDR2 SQIVND (reference sequence). V lost 5 bases to trimming and J lost 4 bases, with 15 bases between them. The CDR3 length is 15 residues. CDR3 loop: CASSPQTGGNQPQHF. In DNA form, the CDR3 reads TGTGCCAGTAGTCCCCAGACAGGCGGTAATCAGCCCCAGCATTTT.

The chain joins TRBV6-5 to TRBJ2-1; TRBD2 matches at 9 bases. The junction had 6 bases not matched to a gene; V was cut back by 10 bases and J by 8 bases. CDR3 length equals 12 residues. Germline CDR1 is MNHEY and CDR2 is SVGAGI. The CDR3 DNA reads as TGTGCCACCCGCGGGGGGGGCGATGAGCAGTTCTTC. Translation: CATRGGGDEQFF.

In regard to this clone: The junction does not match germline at one end; this may be a read error. The chain carries TRBV7-9 and TRBJ2-3; tentative D call: TRBD2 (5 bases). The V gene's germline CDR1 is SEHNR and CDR2 FQNEAQ (reference sequence). This CDR3 region has 15 residues. This CDR3 reads CSSSYQLVSADTQYF. The CDR3 region has the DNA TGTTCCAGCAGTTATCAACTAGTCTCAGCAGATACGCAGTATTTT.

J is TRBJ1-1 and V is TRBV5-1, with 7 bases identical to TRBD1. Germline lookup yields CDR1 SGHRS and CDR2 YFSETQ. The V and J ends lost 5 bases and 2 bases, in that order; junction bases with no gene match: 12. The CDR3 is made up of 16 amino acids. Here the CDR3 reads CASRRQGGRVNTEAFF. The CDR3 nucleotides are TGCGCCAGCAGGCGACAGGGAGGAAGAGTAAACACTGAAGCTTTCTTT. Supplemented by reference TRBV5-1 and TRBJ1-1, the full variable domain reads KAGVTQTPRYLIKTRGQQVTLSCSPISGHRSVSWYQQTPGQGLQFLFEYFSETQRNKGNFPGRFSGRQFSNSRSEMNVSTLELGDSALYLCASRRQGGRVNTEAFFGQGTRLTVV.

V and J are TRBV28 and TRBJ2-4, with 7 bases that match TRBD2. The trim removed 4 bases at V and 9 bases at J, leaving 12 bases unmatched. The CDR3 is made up of 15 amino acids. Germline CDR1 is MDHEN and CDR2 is SYDVKM. CDR3 in amino acids: CASSSTWGGKLIQYF. The CDR3 DNA is TGTGCCAGCAGTTCTACCTGGGGGGGAAAACTCATTCAGTACTTC.

The rearrangement joins TRBV29-1 to TRBJ2-1; TRBD2 agrees at 9 bases. Germline trimming cut 3 bases from V and 3 bases from J; bases unmatched to any gene: 9. The germline V gene has CDR1 SQVTM and CDR2 ANQGSEA. The CDR3 consists of 16 residues. Here the CDR3 reads CSVESAGGAHYNEQFF. CDR3 bases: TGCAGCGTTGAGTCTGCGGGGGGGGCCCACTACAATGAGCAGTTCTTC.

The chain carries TRBV9 and TRBJ1-1, with 8 nucleotides matching TRBD1. Germline values: CDR1 SGDLS, CDR2 YYNGEE. This CDR3 is 15 amino acids long. Trimming removed 4 bases from V and 2 bases from J; junction bases left unmatched: 7. Here the CDR3 reads CASSFRTGTNTEAFF. The CDR3, as DNA: TGTGCCAGCAGCTTTCGGACAGGGACAAACACTGAAGCTTTCTTT.